This T cell receptor beta chain was sequenced for a study of cytomegalovirus exposure and HLA in healthy donors. Across the whole study: Approximately 80 million unique TCRs, all from HLA-typed donors, were included in an early release of the data. Findings and caveats of the study: Later analysis showed TCR association rates varying by HLA locus, highest for DRB1 and lowest for HLA-C. CMV serostatus was the only immune exposure information that was available. Previously analyzed data showed that most TCR beta V segments were productive at a frequency of about 87% or about 30%.

To note about this clone: The antigen remains undetermined.

The PCR was carried out with 60 Vbeta primers and 13 Jbeta primers. Produced via immunoSEQ multiplex PCR; TCRdb's table is partial and in-frame only. This table has 130,000 to 150,000 clones, around 75% appearing once. Germline V gives CDR1 MNHEY, CDR2 SVGAGI. The CDR3 runs to 13 residues. Trimming at V came to 6 bases and at J to 3 bases, leaving 5 bases not matched to a gene. V gene TRBV6-5 combines with J gene TRBJ2-7, with 7 nucleotides matching TRBD1. Sequenced: PBMCs. This receptor was obtained from a female donor in good health and CMV-seronegative. Written as DNA, the CDR3 is TGTGCCAGCAGCTTGGGACAGCACTACGAGCAGTACTTC. This gives the protein CASSLGQHYEQYF.